The rows below give T cell receptor beta chains drawn from one sample of a study of blood T cell repertoires in COVID-19. Sequencing was performed with immunoSEQ multiplex PCR; in TCRdb, only in-frame clones are kept and a portion is missing. This repertoire shows around 360,000 clones, around 87% found once; its top ten account for 10%. The sample consisted of peripheral blood. These receptors came from a woman aged 30 to 39 with COVID-19, enrolled during active disease. CDR3s include the opening cysteine and the closing phenylalanine or tryptophan. D genes are given only for firm matches. Only part of the rows carry a size: once, few, many, or a class if the clone is expanded.

J gene,V gene,D gene,clone size,CDR3 protein,CDR3 DNA
TRBJ1-1,TRBV5-1,TRBD1,-,CASSGQGANTEAFF,TGCGCCAGCAGCGGTCAGGGGGCTAACACTGAAGCTTTCTTT
TRBJ2-2,TRBV10-3,TRBD1,-,CAAYTGTGQTGELFF,TGTGCCGCATACACCGGGACAGGGCAAACCGGGGAGCTGTTTTTT
TRBJ2-6,TRBV30,-,-,CAWSVRWSSGANVLTF,TGTGCCTGGAGTGTTCGATGGAGCTCTGGGGCCAACGTCCTGACTTTC
TRBJ2-1,TRBV3-1/TRBV3-2,-,-,CASSQLSSYNEQFF,TGTGCCAGCAGCCAGCTGAGCTCCTACAATGAGCAGTTCTTC
TRBJ2-1,TRBV9,TRBD2,-,CASSVTSGRSYEQFF,TGTGCCAGCAGCGTAACTAGCGGGAGATCGTATGAGCAGTTCTTC
TRBJ1-1,TRBV10-3,TRBD1,few,CAISGGQGWTEAFF,TGTGCCATCAGTGGGGGACAGGGGTGGACTGAAGCTTTCTTT
TRBJ2-2,TRBV6-1,-,-,CASSEAWAGGVNTGELFF,TGTGCCAGCAGTGAAGCGTGGGCTGGCGGGGTGAACACCGGGGAGCTGTTTTTT
TRBJ2-2,TRBV2,-,-,CASSPLAWNTGELFF,TGTGCCAGCAGCCCACTAGCCTGGAACACCGGGGAGCTGTTTTTT
TRBJ2-3,TRBV19,TRBD1,-,CASSIDQGQVPRQYF,TGTGCCAGTAGTATAGATCAGGGACAGGTTCCTAGGCAGTATTTT
TRBJ2-7,TRBV5-3,-,once,CARTLGRLSYEQYF,TGTGCCAGAACCCTTGGGAGACTTTCCTACGAGCAGTACTTC
TRBJ2-2,TRBV2,TRBD2,once,CASSVWLAGDTGELFF,TGTGCCAGCAGTGTCTGGCTAGCGGGAGACACCGGGGAGCTGTTTTTT
TRBJ2-5,TRBV5-1,-,-,CASSLGEETQYF,TGCGCCAGCAGCTTGGGAGAGGAGACCCAGTACTTC
TRBJ2-5,TRBV7-3,-,-,CASSPQGGETQYF,TGTGCCAGCAGCCCCCAGGGGGGCGAGACCCAGTACTTC
TRBJ2-3,TRBV4-1,TRBD2,-,CASSQDGPSGIREDTQYF,TGCGCCAGCAGCCAAGACGGGCCTAGCGGTATACGGGAGGATACGCAGTATTTT
TRBJ2-5,TRBV11-2,-,-,CASSLGTTRTWETQYF,TGTGCCAGCAGCTTAGGAACGACTAGGACGTGGGAGACCCAGTACTTC
TRBJ1-6,TRBV5-1,TRBD1,-,CASQLARTGGSPLHF,TGCGCCAGCCAACTCGCCAGGACAGGGGGTTCACCCCTCCACTTT
TRBJ1-1,TRBV7-9,-,-,CASRGADGEAFF,TGTGCCAGCAGGGGGGCGGACGGTGAAGCTTTCTTT
TRBJ2-3,TRBV25-1,TRBD2,-,CASSRKLAASTDTQYF,TGTGCCAGCAGCCGAAAACTAGCGGCTAGCACAGATACGCAGTATTTT
TRBJ2-7,TRBV28,-,once,CASTEAQGREQYF,TGTGCCAGCACCGAGGCCCAGGGTAGAGAGCAGTACTTC
TRBJ2-7,TRBV6-2/TRBV6-3,TRBD2,-,CASSFPSGRNSYEQYF,TGTGCCAGCAGTTTCCCTAGCGGGAGGAACTCCTACGAGCAGTACTTC
TRBJ1-1,TRBV9,-,-,CASSVEPGDTEAFF,TGTGCCAGCAGCGTAGAACCAGGCGACACTGAAGCTTTCTTT
TRBJ2-7,TRBV18,TRBD1,-,CASSTGDDEQYF,TGTGCCAGCTCAACAGGGGACGACGAGCAGTACTTC
TRBJ2-5,TRBV7-8,-,-,CASSPRDSGWGQETQYF,TGTGCCAGCAGCCCCCGTGACAGCGGGTGGGGCCAAGAGACCCAGTACTTC
TRBJ2-2,TRBV6-4,-,-,CASSGEVGGELFF,TGTGCCAGCAGTGGGGAGGTCGGCGGGGAGCTGTTTTTT
TRBJ2-3,TRBV30,-,-,CAWTKTDTQYF,TGTGCCTGGACTAAAACAGATACGCAGTATTTT
TRBJ2-1,TRBV6-1,-,-,CASSEGVGLRSYNEQFF,TGTGCCAGCAGTGAAGGAGTGGGGCTTAGATCCTACAATGAGCAGTTCTTC
TRBJ1-4,TRBV5-6,-,-,CASSRVAGIAEKLFF,TGTGCCAGCAGCCGGGTTGCAGGGATCGCTGAAAAACTGTTTTTT
TRBJ1-2,TRBV9,TRBD1,-,CASSVSRDRAVYGYTF,TGTGCCAGCAGCGTATCCCGGGACAGGGCAGTCTATGGCTACACCTTC
TRBJ1-4,TRBV27,-,-,CASSLLISARGREKLFF,TGTGCCAGCAGTTTACTCATATCGGCCAGGGGTCGTGAAAAACTGTTTTTT
TRBJ2-7,TRBV3-1/TRBV3-2,TRBD2,once,CASSRPTSGRSHEQYF,TGTGCCAGCAGCCGACCGACTAGCGGGAGGTCCCACGAGCAGTACTTC
TRBJ2-5,TRBV7-3,-,-,CASSLTGSQETQYF,TGTGCCAGCAGCTTAACGGGCAGCCAAGAGACCCAGTACTTC
TRBJ2-7,TRBV15,-,-,CATSLGGMGYEQYF,TGTGCCACCAGTCTGGGAGGAATGGGATACGAGCAGTACTTC
TRBJ1-1,TRBV30,TRBD1,-,CAQGDTEAFF,TGTGCACAGGGGGACACTGAAGCTTTCTTT
TRBJ1-6,TRBV27,-,-,CASSRGGRSPLHF,TGTGCCAGCAGCCGAGGAGGGCGATCACCCCTCCACTTT
TRBJ2-6,TRBV9,TRBD1,-,CASSPLGQGLSGANVLTF,TGTGCCAGCAGCCCACTGGGACAGGGCCTCTCTGGGGCCAACGTCCTGACTTTC
TRBJ1-2,TRBV29-1,-,-,CSCPSQEDYGYTF,TGCAGCTGCCCTTCTCAGGAGGACTATGGCTACACCTTC
TRBJ2-7,TRBV18,-,-,CASSPTSSYEQYF,TGTGCCAGCTCACCGACTAGCTCCTACGAGCAGTACTTC
TRBJ2-7,TRBV2,-,-,CASRGSGEQYF,TGTGCCAGCCGGGGGAGCGGCGAGCAGTACTTC
TRBJ2-6,TRBV5-1,-,-,CASTLGGSSGANVLTF,TGCGCCAGCACCTTGGGGGGCAGCTCTGGGGCCAACGTCCTGACTTTC
TRBJ2-7,TRBV4-3,TRBD1,-,CASSQELGTAIYEQYF,TGCGCCAGCAGCCAAGAACTAGGGACAGCGATCTACGAGCAGTACTTC
TRBJ2-7,TRBV4-1,-,-,CASSQPPPGDYEQYF,TGCGCCAGCAGCCAACCTCCCCCGGGGGACTACGAGCAGTACTTC
TRBJ2-7,TRBV6-5,TRBD1,-,CASKGAGPSSYEQYF,TGTGCCAGCAAGGGGGCCGGGCCAAGCTCCTACGAGCAGTACTTC
TRBJ2-1,TRBV10-3,-,many,CAISEGASRGSYNEQFF,TGTGCCATCAGTGAGGGAGCTAGCCGGGGCTCCTACAATGAGCAGTTCTTC
TRBJ2-7,TRBV7-8,TRBD2,-,CASSAGTSGNIAYEQYF,TGTGCCAGCAGCGCGGGGACTAGCGGAAACATAGCCTACGAGCAGTACTTC
TRBJ1-2,TRBV28,-,-,CASSLTSDSPYGYTF,TGTGCCAGCAGCCTCACCTCTGACAGTCCCTATGGCTACACCTTC
TRBJ2-1,TRBV28,TRBD2,-,CAIDSGRTHEQFF,TGTGCCATTGATAGCGGGAGGACTCATGAGCAGTTCTTC
TRBJ1-1,TRBV21-1,-,-,CASSKWEVRRQYTEAFF,TGTGCCAGCAGCAAATGGGAGGTACGCAGACAGTACACTGAAGCTTTCTTT
TRBJ2-2,TRBV11-3,TRBD2,-,CAGRETGGPNTGELFF,TGTGCCGGCAGAGAGACGGGAGGGCCGAACACCGGGGAGCTGTTTTTT
TRBJ1-2,TRBV20-1,TRBD1,-,CSASGLRGRGGYTF,TGCAGTGCTAGTGGGCTCAGGGGGCGGGGTGGCTACACCTTC
TRBJ2-3,TRBV19,TRBD2,-,CASKLADSDTQYF,TGTGCCAGTAAACTAGCGGATTCAGATACGCAGTATTTT
TRBJ1-1,TRBV5-5,-,-,CASSLGQMNTEAFF,TGTGCCAGCAGCTTGGGACAGATGAACACTGAAGCTTTCTTT
TRBJ2-2,TRBV12-2,-,-,CASRCRQGRYTGELFF,TGTGCAAGTCGCTGTCGACAGGGAAGGTACACCGGGGAGCTGTTTTTT
TRBJ2-7,TRBV30,TRBD1,once,CASTDRVEQYF,TGTGCCTCCACGGACAGGGTCGAGCAGTACTTC
TRBJ2-1,TRBV27,-,few,CASSRRTDEQFF,TGTGCCAGCAGTCGTCGGACTGACGAGCAGTTCTTC
TRBJ2-3,TRBV27,TRBD2,once,CASSLLAGVGGTQYF,TGTGCCAGCAGTTTATTAGCGGGAGTGGGTGGCACGCAGTATTTT
TRBJ1-1,TRBV7-9,-,-,CASTKTDTNTEAFF,TGTGCCAGCACCAAGACAGATACGAACACTGAAGCTTTCTTT
TRBJ2-2,TRBV30,-,-,CAWSVLVETGELFF,TGTGCCTGGAGTGTACTAGTTGAAACCGGGGAGCTGTTTTTT
TRBJ2-2,TRBV2,-,-,CASSRGGTGELFF,TGTGCCAGCAGTCGGGGTGGCACCGGGGAGCTGTTTTTT
TRBJ1-2,TRBV5-1,-,-,CASSLRRRMRGYTF,TGCGCCAGCAGCTTAAGGAGAAGAATGAGGGGCTACACCTTC
TRBJ2-7,TRBV2,TRBD2,-,CASSAGTRTSVQYF,TGTGCCAGCAGTGCTGGGACTAGAACCTCGGTGCAGTACTTC